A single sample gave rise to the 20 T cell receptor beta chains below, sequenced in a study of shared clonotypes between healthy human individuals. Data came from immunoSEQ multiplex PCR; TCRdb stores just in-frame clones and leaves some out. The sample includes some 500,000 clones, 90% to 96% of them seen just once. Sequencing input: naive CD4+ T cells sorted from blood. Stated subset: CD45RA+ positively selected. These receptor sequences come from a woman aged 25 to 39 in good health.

The CDR3 nucleotides read TGTGCCAGCAGCGGAAGGACTAGCGGGAGGGATACCTACGAGCAGTACTTC. Translation gives CASSGRTSGRDTYEQYF. The rearrangement uses TRBV7-2 and TRBJ2-7; 15 positions agree with TRBD2. The CDR3 sequence is 17 residues long. V gave up 5 bases and J gave up 2 bases; unmatched junction bases: 7. Germline CDR1 reads SGHTA; CDR2 reads FQGNSA.

The chain's CDR3 is CASSLPGTGGHQPQHF. The CDR3 coding sequence is TGTGCCAGCAGTTTGCCCGGGACAGGGGGACATCAGCCCCAGCATTTT. The chain has TRBV28 and TRBJ1-5, with 11 bases matching TRBD1. Germline V gene data show CDR1 as MDHEN and CDR2 as SYDVKM. The CDR3 totals 16 residues. The J segment lost 5 bases and the V segment lost 3 bases, leaving 6 bases of the junction unmatched.

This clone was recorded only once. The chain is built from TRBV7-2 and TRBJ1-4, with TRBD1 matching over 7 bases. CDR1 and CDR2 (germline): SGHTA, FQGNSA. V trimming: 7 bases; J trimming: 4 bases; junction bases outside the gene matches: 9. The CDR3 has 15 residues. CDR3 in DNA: TGTGCCAGCAACACAGGGGTTTTAAGTAATGAAAAACTGTTTTTT. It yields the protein CASNTGVLSNEKLFF.

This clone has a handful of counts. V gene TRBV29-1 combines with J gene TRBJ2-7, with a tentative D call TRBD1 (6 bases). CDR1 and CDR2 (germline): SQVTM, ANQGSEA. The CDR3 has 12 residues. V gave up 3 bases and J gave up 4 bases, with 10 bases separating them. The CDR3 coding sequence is TGCAGCGTTGATTCTCAGGGGTACGAGCAGTACTTC. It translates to CSVDSQGYEQYF.

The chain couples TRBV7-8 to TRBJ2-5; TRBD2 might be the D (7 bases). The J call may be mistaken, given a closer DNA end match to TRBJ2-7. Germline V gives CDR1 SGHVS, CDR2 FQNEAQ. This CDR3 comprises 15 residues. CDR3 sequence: CASSLEGGHSYEQYF. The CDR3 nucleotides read TGTGCCAGCAGCTTAGAGGGGGGGCACTCCTACGAGCAGTACTTC.

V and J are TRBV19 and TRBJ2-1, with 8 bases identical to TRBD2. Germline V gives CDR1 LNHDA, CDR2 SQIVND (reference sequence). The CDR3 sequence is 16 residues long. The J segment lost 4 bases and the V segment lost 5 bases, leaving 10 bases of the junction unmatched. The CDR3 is CASSEAGAAGYNEQFF. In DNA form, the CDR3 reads TGTGCCAGTAGTGAAGCGGGAGCAGCTGGATACAATGAGCAGTTCTTC.

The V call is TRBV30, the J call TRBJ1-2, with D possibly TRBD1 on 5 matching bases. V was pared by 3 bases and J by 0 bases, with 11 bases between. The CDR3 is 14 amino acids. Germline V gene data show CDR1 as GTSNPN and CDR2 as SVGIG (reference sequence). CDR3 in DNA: TGTGCCTGGAGGCGGGGGGACCCTAACTATGGCTACACCTTC. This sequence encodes CAWRRGDPNYGYTF.

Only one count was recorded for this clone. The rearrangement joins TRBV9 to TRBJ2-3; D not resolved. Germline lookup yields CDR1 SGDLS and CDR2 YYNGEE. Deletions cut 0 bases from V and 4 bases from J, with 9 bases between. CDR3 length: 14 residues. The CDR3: CASSVASSADTQYF. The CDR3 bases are TGTGCCAGCAGCGTAGCTTCGAGCGCAGATACGCAGTATTTT.

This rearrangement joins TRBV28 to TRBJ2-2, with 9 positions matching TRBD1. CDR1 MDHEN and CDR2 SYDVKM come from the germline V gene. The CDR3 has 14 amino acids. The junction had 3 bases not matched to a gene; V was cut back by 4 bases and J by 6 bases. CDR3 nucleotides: TGTGCCAGCAGTTCGACAGGGGGTTCCGGGGAGCTGTTTTTT. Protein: CASSSTGGSGELFF. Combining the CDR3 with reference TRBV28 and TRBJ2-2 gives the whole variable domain DVKVTQSSRYLVKRTGEKVFLECVQDMDHENMFWYRQDPGLGLRLIYFSYDVKMKEKGDIPEGYSVSREKKERFSLILESASTNQTSMYLCASSSTGGSGELFFGEGSRLTVL.

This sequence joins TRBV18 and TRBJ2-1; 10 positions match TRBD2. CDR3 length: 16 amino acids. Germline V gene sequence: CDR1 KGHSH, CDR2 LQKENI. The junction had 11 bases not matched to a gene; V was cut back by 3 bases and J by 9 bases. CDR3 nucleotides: TGTGCCAGCTCACCGGGGCTAGCGGGAGCATTCGTTGAGCAGTTCTTC. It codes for CASSPGLAGAFVEQFF.

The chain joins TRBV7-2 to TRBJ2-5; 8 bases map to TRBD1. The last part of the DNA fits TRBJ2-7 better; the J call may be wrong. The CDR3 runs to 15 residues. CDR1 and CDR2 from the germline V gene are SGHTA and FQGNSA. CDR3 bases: TGTGCCAGCAGCCCGGGTCAGGGGGCTTGGACCGAGCAGTACTTC. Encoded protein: CASSPGQGAWTEQYF.

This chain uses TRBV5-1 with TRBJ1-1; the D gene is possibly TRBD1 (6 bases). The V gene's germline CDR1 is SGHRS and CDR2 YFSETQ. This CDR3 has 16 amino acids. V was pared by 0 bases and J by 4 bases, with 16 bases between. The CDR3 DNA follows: TGCGCCAGCAGCTTGGTAGTTACAGGGCCTTCCACTGAAGCTTTCTTT. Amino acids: CASSLVVTGPSTEAFF.

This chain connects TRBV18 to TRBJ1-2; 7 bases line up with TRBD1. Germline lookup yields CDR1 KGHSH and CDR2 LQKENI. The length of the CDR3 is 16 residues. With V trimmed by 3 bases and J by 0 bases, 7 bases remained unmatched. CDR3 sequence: CASSPRGQRSNYGYTF. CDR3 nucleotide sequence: TGTGCCAGCTCACCCAGGGGACAGCGATCTAACTATGGCTACACCTTC.

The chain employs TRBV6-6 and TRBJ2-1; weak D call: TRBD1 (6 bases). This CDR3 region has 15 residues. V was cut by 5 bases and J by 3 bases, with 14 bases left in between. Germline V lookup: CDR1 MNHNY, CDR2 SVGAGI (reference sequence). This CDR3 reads CASSLTGRSYNEQFF. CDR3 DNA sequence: TGTGCCAGCAGTCTTACAGGGAGAAGCTACAATGAGCAGTTCTTC.

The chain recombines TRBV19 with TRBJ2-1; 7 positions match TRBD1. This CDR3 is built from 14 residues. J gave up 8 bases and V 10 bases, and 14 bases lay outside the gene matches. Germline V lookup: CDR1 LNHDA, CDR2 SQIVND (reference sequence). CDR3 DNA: TGTGCCACCGCCGTCCGGGACAGTAAGTATGAGCAGTTCTTC. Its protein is CATAVRDSKYEQFF. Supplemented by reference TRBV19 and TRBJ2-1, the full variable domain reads DGGITQSPKYLFRKEGQNVTLSCEQNLNHDAMYWYRQDPGQGLRLIYYSQIVNDFQKGDIAEGYSVSREKKESFPLTVTSAQKNPTAFYLCATAVRDSKYEQFFGPGTRLTVL.

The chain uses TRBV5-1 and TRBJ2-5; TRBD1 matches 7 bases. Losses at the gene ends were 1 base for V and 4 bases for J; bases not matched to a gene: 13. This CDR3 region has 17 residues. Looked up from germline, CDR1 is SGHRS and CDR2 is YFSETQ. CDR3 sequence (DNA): TGCGCCAGCAGCTTGAAGGGGGCGAGCCTCGCGGGAGAGACCCAGTACTTC. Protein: CASSLKGASLAGETQYF.

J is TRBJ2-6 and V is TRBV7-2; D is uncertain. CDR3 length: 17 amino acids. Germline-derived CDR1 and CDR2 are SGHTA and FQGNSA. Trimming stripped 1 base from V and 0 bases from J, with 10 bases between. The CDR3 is CASSLEAGRSGANVLTF. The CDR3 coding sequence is TGTGCCAGCAGCTTAGAGGCAGGACGCTCTGGGGCCAACGTCCTGACTTTC.

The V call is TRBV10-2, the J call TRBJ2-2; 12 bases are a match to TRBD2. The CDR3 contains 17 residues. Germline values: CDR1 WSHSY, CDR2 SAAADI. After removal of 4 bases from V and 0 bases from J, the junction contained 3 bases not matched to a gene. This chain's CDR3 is CASSVLAGGPNTGELFF. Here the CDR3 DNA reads TGCGCCAGCAGTGTCCTAGCGGGAGGGCCGAACACCGGGGAGCTGTTTTTT.

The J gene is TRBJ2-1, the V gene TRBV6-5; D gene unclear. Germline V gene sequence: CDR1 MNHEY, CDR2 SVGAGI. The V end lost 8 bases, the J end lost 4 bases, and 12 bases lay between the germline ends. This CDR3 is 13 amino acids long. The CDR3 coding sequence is TGTGCCAGCCGGAACCCAGCTTACAATGAGCAGTTCTTC. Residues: CASRNPAYNEQFF.

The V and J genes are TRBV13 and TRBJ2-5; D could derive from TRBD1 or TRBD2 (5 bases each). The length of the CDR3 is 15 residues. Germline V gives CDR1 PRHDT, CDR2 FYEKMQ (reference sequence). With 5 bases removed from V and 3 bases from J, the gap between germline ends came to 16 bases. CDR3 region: CASSQGAGGEETQYF. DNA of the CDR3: TGTGCCAGCAGCCAAGGGGCTGGGGGTGAAGAGACCCAGTACTTC.